This paragraph reports one TCR beta chain. Its antigen is currently unknown. This entry is derived from a study of cytomegalovirus exposure and HLA in healthy donors. Study-wide results and caveats: Among the most significant clusters, several appeared linked to common viral pathogens in a later analysis.

CDR1 and CDR2 (germline): MGHRA, YSYEKL. V was clipped by 1 base and J by 11 bases, with 14 bases between them. The CDR3 sequence is 13 residues long. Primers for the PCR totalled 60 Vbeta and 13 Jbeta. The method was immunoSEQ multiplex PCR; TCRdb's version includes in-frame clones alone and lacks a portion of them. The sample shows some 130,000 clones, over 60% of them seen only once. Input material: PBMCs. The chain couples TRBV4-1 to TRBJ1-1; no clear D gene. The receptor comes from a human donor in good health. The CDR3, as DNA: TGCGCCAGCAGCCAAGCCGAACTTGAGAAGGCTTTCTTT. Protein product: CASSQAELEKAFF.